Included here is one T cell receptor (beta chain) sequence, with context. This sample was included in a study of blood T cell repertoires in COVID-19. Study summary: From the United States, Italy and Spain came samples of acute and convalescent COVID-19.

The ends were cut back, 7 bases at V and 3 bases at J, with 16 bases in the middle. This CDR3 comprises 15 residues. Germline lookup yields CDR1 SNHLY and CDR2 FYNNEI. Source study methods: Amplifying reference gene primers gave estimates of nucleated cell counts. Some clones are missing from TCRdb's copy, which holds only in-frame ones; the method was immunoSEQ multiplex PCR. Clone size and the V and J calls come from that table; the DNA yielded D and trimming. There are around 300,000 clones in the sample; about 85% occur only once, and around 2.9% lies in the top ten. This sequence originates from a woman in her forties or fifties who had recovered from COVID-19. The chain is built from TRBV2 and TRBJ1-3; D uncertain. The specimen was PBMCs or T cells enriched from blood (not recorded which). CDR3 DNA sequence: TGTGCCAGCAATCGAGGCGGCTTCGATGGAAACACCATATATTTT. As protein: CASNRGGFDGNTIYF.